These T cell receptor beta chains were read from a single sample in a study of cytotoxic CD8 clonotypes in ibrutinib-treated CLL. Clones were read by immunoSEQ multiplex PCR, and TCRdb kept only the in-frame ones, dropping some. The repertoire holds 130,000 to 150,000 clones, with under 95% as singletons. This specimen consisted of PBMCs, obtained after 12 months of ibrutinib treatment. Receptors originate from a human donor with chronic lymphocytic leukemia. Both conserved end residues are part of each CDR3. Each record gives: CDR3 length, J gene, V gene, clone size, D gene, CDR3 DNA, CDR3 protein. D genes are given only for firm matches. Some rows have no size entry. The others give once, few or many, or a class for an expanded clone.

CDR3 length: 15
J gene: TRBJ2-5
V gene: TRBV11-3
clone size: once
D gene: .
CDR3 DNA: TGTGCCAGCAGCACCAGGGGGGTTCCGGGGGAGACCCAGTACTTC
CDR3 protein: CASSTRGVPGETQYF

CDR3 length: 14
J gene: TRBJ2-5
V gene: TRBV11-2
clone size: .
D gene: .
CDR3 DNA: TGTGCCAGCAGCTTAGTTCGGGACCAAGAGACCCAGTACTTC
CDR3 protein: CASSLVRDQETQYF

CDR3 length: 12
J gene: TRBJ2-3
V gene: TRBV7-6
clone size: .
D gene: .
CDR3 DNA: TGTGCCAGCAGTTTGACTTCAGATACGCAGTATTTT
CDR3 protein: CASSLTSDTQYF

CDR3 length: 15
J gene: TRBJ1-3
V gene: TRBV15
clone size: .
D gene: TRBD1
CDR3 DNA: TGTGCCACCAGCAGAGGGGGACAGGCGGGAAACACCATATATTTT
CDR3 protein: CATSRGGQAGNTIYF

CDR3 length: 16
J gene: TRBJ1-5
V gene: TRBV4-1
clone size: few
D gene: .
CDR3 DNA: TGCGCCAGCAGCCAAGGTAGGTCAGGGTTGTATCAGCCCCAGCATTTT
CDR3 protein: CASSQGRSGLYQPQHF

CDR3 length: 13
J gene: TRBJ2-2
V gene: TRBV6-5
clone size: .
D gene: .
CDR3 DNA: TGTGCCAGCAGCCTTCCAGGGGCCGGGGAGCTGTTTTTT
CDR3 protein: CASSLPGAGELFF

CDR3 length: 17
J gene: TRBJ2-3
V gene: TRBV10-1
clone size: .
D gene: .
CDR3 DNA: TGCGCCAGCAGTGAGTCTCCTTCGGGAGAGGGCACAGATACGCAGTATTTT
CDR3 protein: CASSESPSGEGTDTQYF

CDR3 length: 15
J gene: TRBJ2-1
V gene: TRBV27
clone size: .
D gene: .
CDR3 DNA: TGTGCCAGCAGTTTTGATCAAGTATCCTACAATGAGCAGTTCTTC
CDR3 protein: CASSFDQVSYNEQFF

CDR3 length: 18
J gene: TRBJ2-3
V gene: TRBV10-3
clone size: .
D gene: TRBD2
CDR3 DNA: TGTGCCATCAGTGAGGGGGACATAGCGGGGGCGGGCACAGATACGCAGTATTTT
CDR3 protein: CAISEGDIAGAGTDTQYF

CDR3 length: 14
J gene: TRBJ2-1
V gene: TRBV29-1
clone size: .
D gene: TRBD2
CDR3 DNA: TGCAGCGTGGGGAGACTAGCGGTTTACAATGAGCAGTTCTTC
CDR3 protein: CSVGRLAVYNEQFF

CDR3 length: 11
J gene: TRBJ2-5
V gene: TRBV2
clone size: once
D gene: .
CDR3 DNA: TGTGCCAGCAAAAACCAAGAGACCCAGTACTTC
CDR3 protein: CASKNQETQYF

CDR3 length: 16
J gene: TRBJ1-5
V gene: TRBV19
clone size: .
D gene: .
CDR3 DNA: TGTGCCAGTACAACACAGGGAGTCCGTAACAATCAGCCCCAGCATTTT
CDR3 protein: CASTTQGVRNNQPQHF

CDR3 length: 17
J gene: TRBJ2-7
V gene: TRBV13
clone size: .
D gene: TRBD2
CDR3 DNA: TGTGCCAGCAGATCGACCGCCGGGACTAGCGGGAGGGCCGAGCAGTACTTC
CDR3 protein: CASRSTAGTSGRAEQYF

CDR3 length: 12
J gene: TRBJ1-2
V gene: TRBV5-1
clone size: .
D gene: .
CDR3 DNA: TGCGTCAGTCGGGGGACCGACTATGGCTACACCTTC
CDR3 protein: CVSRGTDYGYTF

CDR3 length: 17
J gene: TRBJ1-5
V gene: TRBV27
clone size: .
D gene: TRBD1
CDR3 DNA: TGTGCCAGCAGTTTAGGCGGGACAGGGAGCTGGAGGCAGCCCCAGCATTTT
CDR3 protein: CASSLGGTGSWRQPQHF

CDR3 length: 12
J gene: TRBJ1-1
V gene: TRBV30
clone size: .
D gene: .
CDR3 DNA: TGTGCCTGTCAACCAGTGAACACTGAAGCTTTCTTT
CDR3 protein: CACQPVNTEAFF

CDR3 length: 13
J gene: TRBJ2-2
V gene: TRBV7-7
clone size: .
D gene: .
CDR3 DNA: TGTGCTAGCAGCTTAGCTGTAGGGGGGGAGCTGTTTTTT
CDR3 protein: CASSLAVGGELFF

CDR3 length: 13
J gene: TRBJ2-1
V gene: TRBV5-8
clone size: .
D gene: .
CDR3 DNA: TGTGCCAGCAGCTTGGGGGGCGGGCCCGTTCAGTTCTTC
CDR3 protein: CASSLGGGPVQFF

CDR3 length: 16
J gene: TRBJ2-3
V gene: TRBV27
clone size: .
D gene: TRBD2
CDR3 DNA: TGTGCCAGCAGTTTTTTGGGAGCGGGACTCACAGATACGCAGTATTTT
CDR3 protein: CASSFLGAGLTDTQYF

CDR3 length: 15
J gene: TRBJ2-7
V gene: TRBV27
clone size: .
D gene: TRBD2
CDR3 DNA: TGTGCCAGCAGCCCCGACATCGGGAGGGCTTACGAGCAGTACTTC
CDR3 protein: CASSPDIGRAYEQYF

CDR3 length: 16
J gene: TRBJ2-1
V gene: TRBV7-8
clone size: .
D gene: .
CDR3 DNA: TGTGCCAGCGGTCATAGCTTCTTGGAAGCATACAATGAGCAGTTCTTC
CDR3 protein: CASGHSFLEAYNEQFF

CDR3 length: 14
J gene: TRBJ1-5
V gene: TRBV30
clone size: .
D gene: TRBD1
CDR3 DNA: TGTGCCTGGAGTCGAGGGGGCAGCAATCAGCCCCAGCATTTT
CDR3 protein: CAWSRGGSNQPQHF

CDR3 length: 14
J gene: TRBJ2-1
V gene: TRBV7-3
clone size: .
D gene: .
CDR3 DNA: TGTGCCAGCAGCATGGCAGGGAATAACAATGAGCAGTTCTTC
CDR3 protein: CASSMAGNNNEQFF

CDR3 length: 15
J gene: TRBJ1-2
V gene: TRBV15
clone size: .
D gene: TRBD1
CDR3 DNA: TGTGCCACAGGGAAAAGGGGAGGACAGGACTCTGGCTACACCTTC
CDR3 protein: CATGKRGGQDSGYTF

CDR3 length: 14
J gene: TRBJ1-1
V gene: TRBV5-1
clone size: .
D gene: .
CDR3 DNA: TGCGCCAGCAGTCAGCTAGCAGGGGCGGTTGAAGCTTTCTTT
CDR3 protein: CASSQLAGAVEAFF